What follows is one TCR beta chain and its context. The sample comes from a study of blood T cell repertoires in COVID-19. The overall study: From the United States, Italy and Spain came samples of acute and convalescent COVID-19. The cDNA or gDNA used as material had been derived from T cells, B-cell-depleted T cells, or PBMCs.

Original data processing: Estimated nucleated cell counts came from reference gene primer amplification. Clones were sequenced by immunoSEQ multiplex PCR, and TCRdb holds only the in-frame ones, with some missing. V and J calls and clone size are those listed in that table; D and trimming were worked out from the DNA. The sample consists of about 110,000 clones, more than 65% of them appearing once. With 4 bases removed from V and 3 bases from J, the gap between germline ends came to 9 bases. Germline V lookup: CDR1 SQVTM, CDR2 ANQGSEA. This CDR3 has 12 residues. The receptor was isolated from a woman older than 75 with acute or convalescent COVID-19. V and J are TRBV29-1 and TRBJ1-1; D unclear. Sequencing was carried out using peripheral blood. DNA of the CDR3: TGCAGCGTTGGTAGTCAGGACACTGAAGCTTTCTTT. Translated: CSVGSQDTEAFF.